This paragraph reports one TCR beta chain. Libraries were prepared by immunoSEQ multiplex PCR; TCRdb keeps only in-frame clonotypes and omits some of them. This table holds tens of thousands of clones, 75% to 95% found once. This sample is part of a study of T cell changes during pregnancy in multiple sclerosis. In germline, CDR1 is MDHEN, CDR2 SYDVKM. With 3 bases clipped from V and 5 bases from J, the junction kept 5 bases outside the gene matches. The CDR3 loop spans 14 amino acids. The chain links TRBV28 to TRBJ2-7, with 9 bases fitting TRBD1. This sequence was found in a female donor with multiple sclerosis, enrolled in a pregnancy study. Material: CD8+ T cells from peripheral blood mononuclear cells, obtained after pregnancy. In DNA form, the CDR3 reads TGTGCCAGCAGTTTTAACAGGGGGCAACACGAGCAGTACTTC. This gives the protein CASSFNRGQHEQYF.